This TCR beta chain is drawn from a study of somatic mutations in cytotoxic T cells in rheumatoid arthritis. Germline V gene lookup returns CDR1 SNHLY and CDR2 FYNNEI. CDR3 length: 14 residues. V was shortened by 7 bases and J by 4 bases, with 16 bases between the two germline ends. Produced via immunoSEQ multiplex PCR; TCRdb's table is partial and in-frame only. Of about 7,000 clones listed, 75% are singletons. The chain joins TRBV2 to TRBJ2-5; D unclear. The source material was CD8+ T cells sorted from blood. The TCR originated in an adult with rheumatoid arthritis. This chain's CDR3 is CASIRSEAIETQYF. In nucleotides, the CDR3 is TGTGCCAGCATTCGGTCAGAAGCGATAGAGACCCAGTACTTC.